This T cell receptor beta chain originates from a study of cytomegalovirus exposure and HLA in healthy donors. Trimming took off 6 bases at V and 6 bases at J, with 21 bases between the two ends. The CDR3 has 15 residues. CDR1 is MNHEY and CDR2 is SVGAGI in the germline V gene. The repertoire was sequenced with immunoSEQ multiplex PCR; TCRdb's copy has only in-frame clones and lacks some. The sample holds 90,000 or so clones, approximately 96% seen once. This sequence was found in a man younger than 35 in good health and CMV-seronegative. V and J are TRBV6-5 and TRBJ2-7; the D gene is possibly TRBD1 (6 bases). Sequences were obtained from PBMCs. The CDR3 loop is CASSRNLKQGGEQYF. CDR3 in DNA: TGTGCCAGCAGCCGTAACCTCAAACAGGGTGGCGAGCAGTACTTC.